The next 18 T cell receptor delta chains were all read from a single sample in a study of gamma-delta T cells after stem cell transplantation. With CATT, TCRdb re-called clones from the RT-PCR reads. This table has about 3,500 delta-chain clones, 9.5% to 13% appearing once. The sequencing sample was made of gamma-delta T cells. The receptors originated from a human donor. It is not recorded whose cells these are; they may come from a transplant donor.

V gene TRDV1 combines with J gene TRDJ3; 12 nucleotides match TRDD3. From germline, CDR1 is TSWWSYY and CDR2 QGS. This CDR3 is 23 amino acids long. The J segment lost 0 bases and the V segment lost 1 base, leaving 13 bases of the junction unmatched. CDR3 amino acids: CALGEPERTGGYSGSWDTRQMFF. The DNA of the CDR3 is TGTGCTCTTGGGGAACCGGAACGTACTGGGGGATACTCCGGCTCCTGGGACACCCGACAGATGTTTTTC.

A few counts support this clone. V usage is TRDV3 and J usage is TRDJ1; 10 nucleotides match TRDD3. There are 14 residues in the CDR3. Germline CDR1 and CDR2: TVYSNPD and GDNSRS (reference sequence). After removal of 5 bases from V and 11 bases from J, the junction contained 17 bases not matched to a gene. Here the CDR3 reads CALPDTGGWRGLIF. The CDR3 DNA sequence: TGTGCCCTTCCCGATACTGGGGGATGGAGGGGGCTCATCTTT.

This clone was recorded a few times. The chain joins TRDV1 to TRDJ1; 7 nucleotides line up with TRDD3. The CDR3 is made up of 15 amino acids. Trimming took 1 base from V and 1 from J; bases not matched to a gene: 3. Germline CDR1 and CDR2: TSWWSYY and QGS. CDR3 DNA sequence: TGTGCTCTTGGGGAACCCACTGGGGCCACCGATAAACTCATCTTT. This sequence encodes CALGEPTGATDKLIF.

This clone has only one observation. The chain has TRDV3 and TRDJ1; 10 positions match TRDD3. In the absence of a J gene in TCRdb, the DNA was matched to germline to assign it here. The CDR3 runs 19 residues. Germline V gene sequence: CDR1 TVYSNPD, CDR2 GDNSRS (reference sequence). Trimming at V came to 3 bases and at J to 3 bases, leaving 22 bases not matched to a gene. The CDR3 DNA follows: TGTGCCTTCCATCCCTCCTTAGTACTGGGGGATCGAATAGCCGATAAACTCATCTTT. Its protein is CAFHPSLVLGDRIADKLIF.

The rearrangement joins TRDV1 to TRDJ1, with 9 bases fitting TRDD3. V gave up 4 bases and J gave up 0 bases; unmatched junction bases: 21. This CDR3 is built from 21 residues. Germline V gives CDR1 TSWWSYY, CDR2 QGS. CDR3 region: CALGGTGVSYTGGRNTDKLIF. CDR3 nucleotides: TGTGCTCTTGGGGGAACGGGGGTGTCTTATACTGGGGGACGTAACACCGATAAACTCATCTTT.

The chain couples TRDV3 to TRDJ1, with TRDD3 matching 11 bases. CDR3 length: 19 residues. V trimming: 2 bases; J trimming: 0 bases; junction bases outside the gene matches: 17. Germline V lookup: CDR1 TVYSNPD, CDR2 GDNSRS (reference sequence). CDR3 in amino acids: CAFSLGGSWGIRYTDKLIF. DNA for the CDR3: TGTGCCTTTTCTTTGGGGGGCTCTTGGGGGATACGGTACACCGATAAACTCATCTTT.

The chain combines TRDV3 with TRDJ1; 10 nucleotides agree with TRDD3. CDR1 is TVYSNPD and CDR2 is GDNSRS in the germline V gene (reference sequence). The V gene end was trimmed by 1 base and the J gene end by 3 bases; junction bases not matched to a gene: 8. The CDR3 sequence is 15 residues long. The CDR3 DNA is TGTGCCTTTACTTTCCACTGGGGGATGGCCGATAAACTCATCTTT. Its translation: CAFTFHWGMADKLIF. The full variable domain, completed using reference TRDV3 and TRDJ1, is CDKVTQSSPDQTVASGSEVVLLCTYDTVYSNPDLFWYRIRPDYSFQFVFYGDNSRSEGADFTQGRFSVKHILTQKAFHLVISPVRTEDSATYYCAFTFHWGMADKLIFGKGTRVTVEP.

By its share, this clone is medium-sized. Other nucleotide sequences in the sample specify the same CDR3. This chain links TRAV29/DV5 with TRDJ1, with 7 bases aligning to TRDD2. After removal of 3 bases from V and 2 bases from J, the junction contained 7 bases not matched to a gene. The CDR3 covers 14 residues. From germline, CDR1 is NSMFDY and CDR2 ISSIKDK. The CDR3 spells CAATFLRQTDKLIF. In DNA, the CDR3 is TGTGCAGCAACCTTCCTCCGACAGACCGATAAACTCATCTTT.

Note on this clone: The sample holds other DNA sequences that translate to the same CDR3. The CDR3: CAFILWGIRFYTDKLIF. In DNA, the CDR3 is TGTGCCTTTATTCTCTGGGGGATACGTTTTTACACCGATAAACTCATCTTT. The V gene is TRDV3, the J gene TRDJ1; the match to TRDD3 covers 12 bases. V lost 1 base and J lost 0; bases outside the gene matches: 9. The CDR3 contains 17 residues. The germline gives CDR1 TVYSNPD, CDR2 GDNSRS (reference sequence).

V is TRDV3 and J is TRDJ1, with 9 nucleotides matching TRDD3. Germline trimming cut 4 bases from V and 0 bases from J; bases unmatched to any gene: 30. This CDR3 is 22 amino acids long. In germline, CDR1 is TVYSNPD, CDR2 GDNSRS (reference sequence). The DNA of the CDR3 is TGTGCCTCTAGGAAGTTCCTACCGACGGTGCTGGGGGATTCCTCGCACACCGATAAACTCATCTTT. Translated, it gives CASRKFLPTVLGDSSHTDKLIF.

The chain uses TRDV1 and TRDJ1; TRDD3 agrees at 10 bases. The length of the CDR3 is 17 residues. Germline assignment: CDR1 TSWWSYY and CDR2 QGS. V shed 4 bases, J shed 0 bases, and the junction held 8 bases outside the gene matches. For the CDR3, the DNA is TGTGCTCTTGGGGGATCTCGGGGGATACGCTACACCGATAAACTCATCTTT. This sequence encodes CALGGSRGIRYTDKLIF.

Note on this clone: Its ends do not fully match the called genes, so a read error is possible. Within the sample, other DNA sequences also encode this same CDR3. This rearrangement joins TRDV2 to TRDJ2, with 7 bases lining up with TRDD3. CDR3 length: 17 amino acids. The germline CDR1 and CDR2 sequences are GEAIGNYY and EKD. In DNA, the CDR3 is TGTGCCTGTGACACAGTGGGGGACCTCGGGCTGACAGCACAACTCTTCTTC. It encodes CACDTVGDLGLTAQLFF.

This clone is termed medium-sized. V gene TRDV1 combines with J gene TRDJ1; D not resolved. CDR3 length: 15 residues. Germline-derived CDR1 and CDR2 are TSWWSYY and QGS. With 2 bases removed from V and 3 bases from J, the gap between germline ends came to 13 bases. DNA for the CDR3: TGTGCTCTTGGGGAAAGGTTAGGTGGTGCCGATAAACTCATCTTT. It codes for CALGERLGGADKLIF.

In regard to this clone: Germline and junction disagree at one end, which may indicate a read error. The chain has TRDV2 and TRDJ1, with 9 nucleotides matching TRDD3. TCRdb leaves out the J gene; it was filled in here by matching the DNA to germline. The CDR3 covers 19 residues. The V gene's germline CDR1 is GEAIGNYY and CDR2 EKD. The CDR3 region is CACDSTGGTSTMYTYKLIF. The CDR3 DNA reads as TGTGCCTGTGACAGTACTGGGGGAACCAGCACCATGTACACCTATAAACTCATCTTT.

Within the sample, this clone is medium-sized (0.01 to 0.1%). At the DNA level, this CDR3 is encoded by other sequences in the same sample as well. The rearrangement uses TRDV2 and TRDJ3, with 8 bases that match TRDD3. The junction had 6 bases not matched to a gene; V was cut back by 0 bases and J by 0 bases. This CDR3 is built from 19 residues. Germline V gene sequence: CDR1 GEAIGNYY, CDR2 EKD. CDR3 sequence (DNA): TGTGCCTGTGACACCGCTGGGGGAGAAGGCTCCTGGGACACCCGACAGATGTTTTTC. Translating it yields CACDTAGGEGSWDTRQMFF.

The chain combines TRDV1 with TRDJ1; TRDD3 matches at 8 bases. Germline V CDR1 and CDR2: TSWWSYY, QGS. The CDR3 runs to 22 residues. J lost 0 bases, V lost 5 bases, and 26 bases had no gene match. The CDR3 is CALGSQPYVPVLGVPYTDKLIF. As DNA, the CDR3 is TGTGCTCTTGGGTCACAACCCTACGTCCCCGTACTGGGGGTTCCGTACACCGATAAACTCATCTTT.

Turning to this clone: At one end, the junction sequence differs from germline, possibly due to a read error. This specimen includes other DNA sequences encoding the same CDR3. The V and J genes are TRAV29/DV5 and TRDJ1; 8 positions match TRDD3. The CDR3 runs to 15 residues. Germline V gene sequence: CDR1 NSMFDY, CDR2 ISSIKDK. The CDR3 DNA reads as TGTGCAGCAAGAGAGACTCCTGGGGGACCCGATAAGCTCATCTTT. Translation gives CAARETPGGPDKLIF.

This chain joins TRAV29/DV5 and TRDJ1; TRDD3 agrees at 8 bases. The CDR3 consists of 21 residues. CDR1 is NSMFDY and CDR2 is ISSIKDK in the germline V gene. CDR3 sequence (DNA): TGTGCGGGAAGGATTACCCGAAAGTACTGGGGATACCCCCACAACACCGATAAACTCATCTTT. It translates to CAGRITRKYWGYPHNTDKLIF.